The present T cell receptor (beta chain) was sequenced within a study of blood T cell repertoires in COVID-19. All enrollees were roughly 18 to 90 years old and from approximately 25 US areas. Participants were placed into cohorts based on the clinical history they reported. The authors' processing: Amplified reference gene primers provided the basis for estimating nucleated cell counts. Sequenced by immunoSEQ multiplex PCR; TCRdb stores in-frame clones only, minus some. The V and J calls and the clone size are those of that table, but D and trimming were determined from the DNA. In the table there are 400,000 to 550,000 clones, approximately 90% of which are singletons. Sequenced: PBMCs or T cells enriched from blood (not recorded which). The clonotype was recovered from a woman younger than 35 with acute COVID-19.

The CDR3 spells CASSQDAGDEQYF. As DNA, the CDR3 is TGCGCCAGCAGCCAAGATGCCGGAGACGAGCAGTACTTC. The rearrangement uses TRBV4-3 and TRBJ2-7; D uncertain. V lost 0 bases to trimming and J lost 5 bases, with 8 bases between them. This CDR3 has 13 amino acids. Germline assignment: CDR1 LGHNA and CDR2 YSLEER.